This T cell receptor (beta chain) was recorded in a study of cytomegalovirus exposure and HLA in healthy donors (dated by TCRdb to about 2017). In the study overall: According to an earlier analysis of 587 of the donors, about 170 million T cells yielded 120 million or so unique TCR beta sequences and about 300 Gb of sequence data. Every discovery cohort repertoire had been produced on one sequencing platform. The study was designed to test whether signatures of past pathogen exposure could be identified by cataloging public T cell receptors. To predict cytomegalovirus infection status, the study combined high-throughput TCR immunosequencing, statistical association of individual TCRs with disease status, and machine learning. An earlier analysis of around 640 of the donors used high-throughput TCR beta sequencing to judge whether each TCR beta V gene segment behaved as functional or pseudogenic. On average, roughly 250,000 unique TCR beta nucleotide sequences were sequenced per donor among a few hundred genotyped donors of the cohort, with 15% to 20% of those sequences being non-productive. The number of typed donors differed by locus: 629-630 for A, B, C, DRB1 and DQB1; some 540 for DQA1; some 590 for DPA1; and approximately 450 for DPB1. A later genetic analysis took genome-wide SNP genotypes for about 65% of the 666 donors and used that subset as a discovery cohort. Because of strong linkage in the cohort, roughly five DR-DQ haplotypes were treated as single units for association and clustering. Both class I and class II loci were covered by HLA typing, at four-digit resolution. The study used immunosequencing to profile the T cell repertoires of several hundred subjects and linked those repertoires to cytomegalovirus serostatus. Among the approximately 430 genotyped donors, 75% to 90% belonged to the genetic ancestry cluster associated with self-reported Caucasian donors. Donor age, sex, ethnicity and CMV serostatus were compiled alongside the repertoire data. The later analysis used no new phenotypic data to find candidate immune exposures, relying instead on TCR beta sequences and their occurrence across donors. A separate validation cohort of about 110 different subjects was used in addition to the roughly 620-subject first cohort. Roughly 290 gigabases of sequencing data and approximately 92 million unique TCR sequences made up an early release that covered under 750 HLA-typed donors. To study patterns of TCR occurrence, a later analysis re-analyzed previously published TCR beta repertoires from 500 to 850 donors and added high-resolution HLA genotyping. Study-wide findings and limitations: An association between a missense DCLRE1C variant and V-gene and J-gene trimming of TCR beta chains was found in a later genetic analysis and replicated in an independent cohort. Seventeen rarely observed V segments, including chromosome 9 orphons, were excluded from the earlier analysis of almost 600 of the donors because counts were too low. Cytomegalovirus status was reported to be diagnosed by the classifier with high specificity and sensitivity in both the original and validation cohorts. The study listed approximately 150 TCR beta chains as associated with cytomegalovirus. CMV serostatus was the only immune exposure information available for the cohort. Presence/absence analyses assumed roughly uniform sequencing depth across donors, an assumption that may not hold. Most TCR sequences were seen in very few donors, while some public TCRs were found in many individuals. Broadly in line with IMGT annotations, most TCR beta V segments showed up in productive rearrangements about 87% or about 30% of the time in an earlier analysis of several hundred of the donors. HLA typing was unavailable for some donors at each locus, so association tests used only the typed subset. In a later analysis, HLA-associated TCR beta chains were found to be more clonally expanded and to have lower generation probabilities than equally common non-associated chains. Most CMV-associated TCR beta chains appeared to be HLA-restricted in a later analysis, and the HLA associations seemed to be driven largely by CMV exposure. Several of the top co-occurrence clusters appeared to be linked to parvovirus B19, influenza, CMV and Epstein-Barr virus, according to a later analysis. A further reported finding was that TCR beta sequences accurately predicted the HLA-A and HLA-B alleles for most subjects in the first cohort. The cohort was sequenced for TCR beta chains only, and without alpha or paired-chain data the features that could be detected were limited. A few of the identified cytomegalovirus-associated TCR beta chains were confirmed in vitro to be specific for cytomegalovirus antigens. Strong co-occurrence of HLA alleles, especially DR and DQ, made assigning TCR associations to individual alleles difficult. Linkage disequilibrium might explain the correlated functional status among segregating V segments, but an unknown experimental factor could not be ruled out. In a later analysis, the rate of TCR association differed among HLA loci, with DRB1 alleles having the most associated TCRs and HLA-C alleles having the fewest. According to a later genetic analysis, donors in an Asian-associated ancestry cluster had fewer N-insertions in productive TCRs than the roughly 700-donor mean. At a false discovery rate of 0.05, a later analysis linked fewer than 20,000 TCR beta sequences to specific HLA alleles. Some IMGT-functional V segments, including TRBV6-2 and TRBV6-3, could not be distinguished by the 87-base-pair reads and were therefore excluded. A group of highly shared sequence variants was considered likely to be a technical artifact of the sequencing pipeline. The authors suggested that the approach could potentially be extended to other disease states and immunological phenotypes.

Regarding this clone: Its antigen remains unidentified. There are no base qualities to consult, and no much larger clone falls within one base.

The library was built by means of the immunoSEQ multiplex PCR assay. For the multiplex PCR, a mixture combining 60 forward primers for TCR Vbeta segments and 13 reverse primers for TCR Jbeta segments was used. Amplification of the CDR3 region of rearranged TCR beta genes was performed with a multiplex PCR assay on genomic DNA. The Illumina HiSeq System was used to sequence the amplified TCR beta libraries as 87-base-pair reads. As for the authors' bioinformatics: A later analysis counted approximately 76 million unique TCR beta chains across the approximately 700 repertoires, and 9 million to 14 million of these chains were shared by at least two donors. Raw reads were error-corrected and collapsed into unique sequences with a nearest-neighbor algorithm that merged closely related sequences to remove PCR and sequencing errors. To assign V, D and J gene segments, CDR3 sequences were aligned to IMGT reference sequences. For a sequence to be retained, at least a six-nucleotide match to both a V gene segment and a J gene segment was required. A rearrangement counted as productive if the CDR3 had no stop codons and remained in frame with V and J, and every other rearrangement counted as non-productive. Following IMGT convention, CDR3 was defined as the stretch from the second conserved V-encoded cysteine up to the conserved J-encoded phenylalanine. In an earlier analysis of 500 to 650 of the donors, sequences lacking an unambiguous match to a single V gene segment were excluded. In an earlier analysis of 500 to 750 of the donors, V segments were called functional above 56.7% productive rearrangements and were called segregating when the between-donor standard deviation exceeded 5%. A statistical classification framework was built to diagnose cytomegalovirus status from the catalog of TCR beta chain sequences. In a later analysis, V and J genes were assigned by comparing TCR nucleotide sequences against IMGT/GENE-DB human TR gene sequences. A later analysis assigned CDR3 sequences and most-parsimonious VDJ recombination scenarios with the TCRdist pipeline. A later analysis defined each TCR beta chain by its CDR3 amino acid sequence plus V-gene family, and excluded reads lacking a unique V-gene family. In a later analysis, a few hundred highly shared, low-generation-probability nucleotide sequences were removed to address suspected cross-contamination and a sequencing artifact. A later analysis calculated a clonal expansion index for each public chain from normalized within-repertoire ranks of inferred template counts. In a later analysis, generation probabilities were computed using a VDJ recombination model fitted to out-of-frame rearrangements, and the results were checked against IGoR. In a later analysis, TCR-TCR, TCR-HLA and TCR-CMV co-occurrence was scored with hypergeometric tests, and a repertoire-size bias correction was applied to TCR pairs. A later analysis estimated false discovery rates by permuting HLA or CMV assignments 20 times. In a later analysis, co-occurring TCRs were grouped using DBSCAN, with TCRdist sequence similarity added in when clustering inside HLA-allele-positive subsets. Co-occurrence clustering excluded repertoires with fewer than 30,000 or more than 120,000 public chains, plus five with anomalous nucleotide sharing. TCRdb obtained this table from immuneACCESS and retained in-frame rearrangements with V and J assigned. These tables miss some clones; where compared with another copy, unresolved V genes account for less than half of the shortfall, and the remainder is unexplained. The V and J calls and the clone size are those of that table, but D and trimming were determined from the DNA. The sample yields approximately 140,000 clones; over 70% were counted once. The top ten hold 2.8% of the sample.

The cohort was made up of under 800 healthy bone marrow donors. Cohort members were all nominally healthy when sampled, although unrecorded immune exposures were likely present. The donor was CMV seronegative and was included in the group of over 300 seronegative cohort members. Every donor gave a peripheral blood sample, and the peripheral blood mononuclear cells from that sample were used for TCR beta sequencing. Genomic DNA extraction from the blood cell samples was performed with the Qiagen DNeasy Blood Extraction Kit. The CDR3 starts with the cysteine, ends with the phenylalanine, and has 14 residues. Kept here is only the CDR3 DNA, which spans 42 bases and is read in frame from base 1. The germline V gene sets CDR1 to LGHNT and CDR2 to FRNRAP. The germline ends are 9 bases apart after V is trimmed by 1 base and J by 2 bases.

This receptor was obtained from a male donor in good health and CMV-seronegative. Source material: PBMCs. The sequence joins TRBV12-5 to TRBJ2-7; the D region possibly corresponds to TRBD1 (6 bases align). The DNA is as follows: TGTGCTAGTGGTTTGGGGGGACACCCCTACGAGCAGTACTTC. The encoded protein is CASGLGGHPYEQYF.